This T cell receptor (beta chain) was sequenced during a study of shared clonotypes between healthy human individuals (dated by TCRdb to 2018 to 2021). Concerning the study at large: A couple of women and a few men aged 18 to 49 years were included in the cohort. Blood TCR repertoires of a handful of healthy adults were deeply sequenced to estimate repertoire size and the extent of clonotype sharing between individuals. Libraries were prepared and TCR repertoires were sequenced by different laboratories using diverse techniques, in order to increase sequencing depth and limit assay-specific biases. Between about 0.8 and 9 billion PBMCs per donor were obtained by leukapheresis.

Using the deep immunoSEQ assay, TCR CDR3 regions were amplified from genomic DNA by multiplex PCR. Genomic DNA extracted from each cell subset was distributed evenly over all wells of several immunoSEQ 96-well plates, and each plate served as one replicate. For unsorted PBMC, each replicate PCR was loaded with roughly 330 ng genomic DNA, equivalent to about 30,000 T cell genomes. Ten immunoSEQ deep assay plates were used to sequence unsorted PBMC genomic DNA. Purified libraries were measured with a Qubit 3.0 fluorometer, size-checked on a Bioanalyzer 2100, and measured again with the KAPA Library Quantification kit. Every immunoSEQ 96-well plate was sequenced on a dedicated single-read 150-cycle Illumina NextSeq 550 flow cell. The authors processed their data as follows. Because only junctional sequences without quality scores were contained in the immunoSEQ output, filtering matching that applied to full-length reads could not be performed. To assign V/J genes and CDR3, sequences were annotated using PyIR, a Python wrapper for IgBLAST v1.9, with IMGT germline references. Reads were removed for weak V/J assignments (E-value above 1e-6), missing CDR3, stop codons, out-of-frame junctions, or ambiguous translated residues. V3J clonotypes were defined by identical inferred V gene, J gene, and CDR3 amino acid sequence. Percentage overlap between repertoires was computed as shared unique clonotypes divided by the size of the smaller repertoire. Repertoire richness was assessed with RTK rarefaction, the Chao1 estimator, and Recon v2.1 estimates of unobserved clonotypes. TCRdb took over this immuneACCESS table, retaining in-frame rearrangements with V and J assigned. Such tables are incomplete; in checked studies, under half of the missing clones stem from an unresolved V gene, and the remainder is unexplained. V, J and clone size reflect that table, while D and trimming were determined from the DNA. This sample holds about 530,000 clones; over 60% were observed only once. Of the sample, around 12% falls within the top ten clones.

General findings and caveats noted by the study authors: The small number of donors limited the genetic and exposure-history diversity represented. Only blood was sampled, and tissue TCR repertoires likely differ from those in blood. Based on pairwise subsampling, the degree of clonotype sharing among donors was expected to be affected by sequencing depth.

A word on this clone: Its target antigen remains unknown. Base qualities were left out, and no much larger clone turns up one base away.

Donors were healthy HIV-negative adults with no recently reported acute infections or vaccinations. Only Caucasian adults living in Nashville, Tennessee, USA were represented among the donors. For unsorted samples, tens of millions of PBMCs were counted and genomic DNA was extracted with the QIAamp DNA Blood Mini kit. Blood was obtained by leukapheresis, after which PBMCs were separated by Ficoll-Histopaque density gradient centrifugation and cryopreserved in liquid nitrogen vapor phase. Material: PBMCs. This receptor was identified in a woman between 40 and 55 years old in good health. Some clones in this sample may be carry-over from other donors' samples.

The nucleotides are TGTGCCAGGCCGGGACAGGCGGTCGTCGAGCAGTACTTC. Translated, this is CARPGQAVVEQYF. The chain is made from TRBV28 and TRBJ2-7; 8 central nucleotides agree with TRBD1. V is pruned by 9 bases and J by 6 bases, leaving 10 bases of the junction without a gene match. From the cysteine through the phenylalanine, the CDR3 covers 13 amino acids. The kept DNA is CDR3 alone, 39 bases in frame from the first base. Taken from the germline V gene, the CDR1 and CDR2 loops are MDHEN and SYDVKM. Full variable domain (CDR3 extended with the reference TRBV28 and TRBJ2-7 proteins): DVKVTQSSRYLVKRTGEKVFLECVQDMDHENMFWYRQDPGLGLRLIYFSYDVKMKEKGDIPEGYSVSREKKERFSLILESASTNQTSMYLCARPGQAVVEQYFGPGTRLTVT.